In this sample, the clone carrying this T cell receptor beta chain turned up many times. Its antigen is unknown. Trimming removed 2 bases at V and 6 bases at J, with 12 bases between. The CDR3 is made up of 13 amino acids. Per germline, CDR1 SGHDT and CDR2 YYEEEE. The sample originates from a study of response to subunit inactivated influenza vaccine. Findings and caveats of the study: Authors suggested seasonal influenza vaccinations each recruit few new T cells.

TCRdb reprocessed the RT-PCR reads with MiXCR, giving one entry per CDR3 protein. The sample has around 710,000 distinct CDR3 sequences; around 14% are singletons. This TCR was sampled from a middle-aged man who received an inactivated influenza vaccine. The chain has TRBV5-6 and TRBJ2-7; possible D gene TRBD1, 5 bases. Sequences were derived from PBMCs from blood, sampled 14 days before vaccination. CDR3 nucleotide sequence: TGTGCCAGCAGCTTCCAGGGTACTGTCGAGCAGTACTTC. Amino acid sequence: CASSFQGTVEQYF.